This T cell receptor (beta chain) is from a study of shared clonotypes between healthy human individuals. General study findings and limits: Memory subsets generally showed smaller estimated richness than naive subsets did.

Concerning this clone itself: Its target is unknown. The sample contains more than one DNA sequence encoding this CDR3.

Researchers divided each subset's genomic DNA evenly across several immunoSEQ plates. The method was immunoSEQ multiplex PCR; TCRdb's version includes in-frame clones alone and lacks a portion of them. The sample contains some 1.5 million clones, about 98% of which appear only once. V was pared by 4 bases and J by 2 bases, with 11 bases between. The germline V gene encodes CDR1 MNHNS and CDR2 SASEGT. The CDR3 is 15 residues long. The sequenced sample was naive CD4+ T cells sorted from blood. Subset meaning: CD45RA+ positively selected. The rearrangement joins TRBV6-1 to TRBJ2-2; perhaps TRBD2 as D (6 bases). This receptor was taken from a man under 40 in good health. The CDR3 spells CASSGRRGNTGELFF. The CDR3 DNA sequence: TGTGCCAGCAGTGGCCGGCGGGGAAACACCGGGGAGCTGTTTTTT.